This is a list of T cell receptor beta chains from one sample in a study of technical replicates of blood from a few donors. Generated by immunoSEQ multiplex PCR, the TCRdb table keeps only in-frame clones and is missing some. Of roughly 62,000 clones listed, about 95% were seen once; the top ten hold 2.5% to 3.5%. The sequencing input was PBMCs. Every receptor here comes from a human donor in good health. Some clones in this sample may be carry-over from other donors' samples. Each CDR3 is given with its conserved first and last residue. The D gene is left open where the match is weak. Not every row has a clone size; where given, it reads once, few, many or a size class.

abundance	d_gene	j_gene	v_gene	len	CDR3nt	CDR3aa
once	TRBD1	TRBJ1-2	TRBV27	14	TGTGCCAGCAGTTTATCACGGACAGGGTATGGCTACACCTTC	CASSLSRTGYGYTF
NA	NA	TRBJ2-7	TRBV5-4	14	TGTGCCAGCAGCTTGTTTGGCGGAAACTACGAGCAGTACTTC	CASSLFGGNYEQYF
NA	TRBD1	TRBJ1-1	TRBV10-3	14	TGTGCCATCAGTGTCGGGACAGGGAACACTGAAGCTTTCTTT	CAISVGTGNTEAFF
few	NA	TRBJ1-5	TRBV19	16	TGTGCCAGTAGTATAGTCCGCGGGGGCTCCAATCAGCCCCAGCATTTT	CASSIVRGGSNQPQHF
once	TRBD1	TRBJ1-6	TRBV6-5	16	TGTGCCAGCAGTTCTCGCTCGGGACAGGGGAATTCACCCCTCCACTTT	CASSSRSGQGNSPLHF
NA	TRBD2	TRBJ2-2	TRBV4-3	17	TGCGCCAGCAGCCCGCGGACTAGAAGGTGGGACACCGGGGAGCTGTTTTTT	CASSPRTRRWDTGELFF
NA	TRBD1	TRBJ2-1	TRBV12-5	15	TGTGCTAGTGGTTCGGGACAGGGGACAGTTGGTGAGCAGTTCTTC	CASGSGQGTVGEQFF
NA	NA	TRBJ2-2	TRBV5-8	15	TGTGCCAGCAGCTTGGGCACGCGGAACACCGGGGAGCTGTTTTTT	CASSLGTRNTGELFF
NA	NA	TRBJ2-1	TRBV5-1	15	TGCGCCAGCCGAATGATGGCGGGATTGGACAATGAGCAGTTCTTC	CASRMMAGLDNEQFF
NA	NA	TRBJ2-5	TRBV5-5	14	TGTGCCAGCACCCAGCGGACCCAAGCTGAGACCCAGTACTTC	CASTQRTQAETQYF
NA	NA	TRBJ1-2	TRBV7-2	13	TGTGCCAGCAGCCCGGACAGTAACTATGGCTACACCTTC	CASSPDSNYGYTF
NA	TRBD1	TRBJ2-7	TRBV6-5	14	TGTGCCAGCAGTAATAGGGACAGGGCTTACGAGCAGTACTTC	CASSNRDRAYEQYF
NA	NA	TRBJ2-5	TRBV5-1	11	TGCGCCAGCAGCTTCGGGGAGACCCAGTACTTC	CASSFGETQYF
NA	TRBD1	TRBJ1-2	TRBV5-1	14	TGCGCCAGCAGCAAGGGACAGGGAATTGGTGGCTACACCTTC	CASSKGQGIGGYTF
NA	TRBD1	TRBJ1-1	TRBV5-4	16	TGTGCCAGCAGCGGATTAAGGACAGGCCCTAACACTGAAGCTTTCTTT	CASSGLRTGPNTEAFF
NA	TRBD1	TRBJ2-3	TRBV2	18	TGTGCCAGCAGTAAGCGAATGGACAGGGGAACTAGCACAGATACGCAGTATTTT	CASSKRMDRGTSTDTQYF
NA	NA	TRBJ2-7	TRBV7-7	20	TGTGCCAGCAGCTTTTATAACGGTCTGGGGCTAGCGTACAACTCCTACGAGCAGTACTTC	CASSFYNGLGLAYNSYEQYF
NA	NA	TRBJ1-1	TRBV6-5	15	TGTGCCAGCAGTTACCAAACAGGGACGAACACTGAAGCTTTCTTT	CASSYQTGTNTEAFF
NA	NA	TRBJ1-5	TRBV6-5	14	TGTGCCAGCAGTTACGCTGGGCCTTATCAGCCCCAGCATTTT	CASSYAGPYQPQHF
NA	TRBD1	TRBJ1-3	TRBV14	15	TGTGCCAGCAGCCAAGGACAGGGGGCTGGAAACACCATATATTTT	CASSQGQGAGNTIYF
NA	TRBD1	TRBJ2-5	TRBV5-5	13	TGTGCCAGCAGCGTGACAGGGTACGAGACCCAGTACTTC	CASSVTGYETQYF
NA	NA	TRBJ2-1	TRBV28	14	TGTGCCACTCGTCTGGAGAGCTCCTACAATGAGCAGTTCTTC	CATRLESSYNEQFF
NA	TRBD1	TRBJ2-4	TRBV7-9	15	TGTGCCAGCAGCTTAATCACAGGGGAGTCCAACATTCAGTACTTC	CASSLITGESNIQYF
NA	TRBD1	TRBJ1-5	TRBV19	15	TGTGCCAGTAGTAGAAAGACAGGGAACAATCAGCCCCAGCATTTT	CASSRKTGNNQPQHF
NA	TRBD2	TRBJ2-1	TRBV19	13	TGTGCCAGTAGTACCCGGACTAGCGGGGACCAGTTCTTC	CASSTRTSGDQFF
NA	NA	TRBJ2-6	TRBV21-1	15	TGTGCCAGCAGCAAGTTGGGGCTCGGGGCCAACGTCCTGACTTTC	CASSKLGLGANVLTF
NA	TRBD1	TRBJ2-7	TRBV4-1	16	TGCGCCAGCAGCCTTTCGGGTCCAGGGGGCGCTTACGAGCAGTACTTC	CASSLSGPGGAYEQYF
NA	TRBD2	TRBJ2-3	TRBV6-4	14	TGTGCCAGCAGTGACGGCGGGAGTTCAGATACGCAGTATTTT	CASSDGGSSDTQYF
NA	TRBD1	TRBJ1-2	TRBV4-1	17	TGCGCCAGCAGCCAACGGGGAAGGGTCCAGGGGGCGTTTGGCTACACCTTC	CASSQRGRVQGAFGYTF
NA	TRBD2	TRBJ2-7	TRBV18	16	TGTGCCAGCTCACCTACCCTAGCGGGGCAGTACTACGAGCAGTACTTC	CASSPTLAGQYYEQYF
NA	NA	TRBJ2-1	TRBV18	16	TGTGCCAGCTCACCCCCCGGGAGGGGGCTTAACAATGAGCAGTTCTTC	CASSPPGRGLNNEQFF
NA	TRBD2	TRBJ2-5	TRBV7-8	14	TGTGCCAGCAGCTTTCGAACGGGAGGAGAGACCCAGTACTTC	CASSFRTGGETQYF
NA	NA	TRBJ1-5	TRBV6-1	15	TGTGCCAGCAGTGAGGCGGACGGGAGGGAACAGCCCCAGCATTTT	CASSEADGREQPQHF
NA	NA	TRBJ1-2	TRBV10-3	11	TGTGCCACCAGACAGGTCTCTGGCTACACCTTC	CATRQVSGYTF
once	TRBD1	TRBJ1-1	TRBV23-1	14	TGCGCCAGCCAAAAGACAGGGGAGAACACTGAAGCTTTCTTT	CASQKTGENTEAFF
NA	TRBD2	TRBJ2-2	TRBV7-6	17	TGTGCCAGCAGCCAAATTGGACTAGCGGGAAACCCCGGGGAGCTGTTTTTT	CASSQIGLAGNPGELFF
once	TRBD2	TRBJ2-7	TRBV19	16	TGTGCCAGCCAAATCCCCGGGACTAGCGGGATTTACGAGCAGTACTTC	CASQIPGTSGIYEQYF
NA	NA	TRBJ2-1	TRBV4-2	15	TGTGCCAGCAGCCAAACTAGGAGCTCCTACAATGAGCAGTTCTTC	CASSQTRSSYNEQFF
once	TRBD2	TRBJ2-1	TRBV27	16	TGTGCCAGCAGCCGCCTAGCGGGACGACCTCGTGATGAGCAGTTCTTC	CASSRLAGRPRDEQFF
NA	TRBD2	TRBJ2-7	TRBV7-6	15	TGTGCCAGCAGCACGGGACTAGCGGGGAACACCGAGCAGTACTTC	CASSTGLAGNTEQYF
NA	TRBD1	TRBJ1-3	TRBV5-1	16	TGCGCCAGCAGCCAACCGGGACAGGGGTCTGGAAACACCATATATTTT	CASSQPGQGSGNTIYF
NA	TRBD2	TRBJ2-1	TRBV7-2	12	TGTGCCAGCAGCCTCGAAGCGGGAAAGCAGTTCTTC	CASSLEAGKQFF
NA	NA	TRBJ2-7	TRBV7-2	13	TGTGCCAGCAGCTTAGGCATAGCCTACGAGCAGTACTTC	CASSLGIAYEQYF
once	NA	TRBJ1-4	TRBV15	18	TGTGCCACCAGCAGAGAAGTTCGGAGGGCCACAACTAATGAAAAACTGTTTTTT	CATSREVRRATTNEKLFF
NA	TRBD2	TRBJ2-1	TRBV5-1	16	TGCGCCAGCAGCGTACTTAGCGGGAGTAGTATCAATGAGCAGTTCTTC	CASSVLSGSSINEQFF
NA	TRBD2	TRBJ2-7	TRBV5-1	16	TGCGCCAGCAGCTTGGCAGGCGGACTAGCGGCCTGGGAGCAGTACTTC	CASSLAGGLAAWEQYF
NA	TRBD2	TRBJ2-7	TRBV27	13	TGTGCCAGCCGGAAGACTAGCGCCTACGAGCAGTACTTC	CASRKTSAYEQYF
NA	NA	TRBJ2-1	TRBV27	13	TGTGCCAGCAGACGGACGGGGTACAATGAGCAGTTCTTC	CASRRTGYNEQFF
NA	NA	TRBJ2-7	TRBV2	15	TGTGCCAGCAGTGAAGCGCGCGGAAGCTCCTACGAGCAGTACTTC	CASSEARGSSYEQYF
NA	TRBD2	TRBJ2-3	TRBV2	16	TGTGCCAGCATAGGGAGGAGCGGGGGGCTCGCAGATACGCAGTATTTT	CASIGRSGGLADTQYF
NA	NA	TRBJ1-2	TRBV5-6	12	TGTGCCAGCAGTGGACTGGCGGAAGGCTACACCTTC	CASSGLAEGYTF
NA	NA	TRBJ2-7	TRBV5-1	16	TGCGCCAGCAGGGCAGGGGGGCTGGTCCCCTCCTACGAGCAGTACTTC	CASRAGGLVPSYEQYF
once	TRBD1	TRBJ2-6	TRBV27	17	TGTGCCAGCAGTTTAAGCCGGACAGGGACCGGGGCCAACGTCCTGACTTTC	CASSLSRTGTGANVLTF
once	TRBD1	TRBJ2-5	TRBV15	15	TGTGCCACCAGCCTCACGGGACAGGGTGGCCAGACCCAGTACTTC	CATSLTGQGGQTQYF
NA	NA	TRBJ1-5	TRBV15	15	TGTGCCACCAGCAGACAGGGTAAGGGCAATCAGCCCCAGCATTTT	CATSRQGKGNQPQHF
NA	NA	TRBJ1-2	TRBV2	14	TGTGCCAGCAGACGCCACGACAGCTATGATGGCTACACCTTC	CASRRHDSYDGYTF
NA	NA	TRBJ1-4	TRBV5-1	14	TGCGCCAGCAGCTTGGAACAGGGACGTGAAAAACTGTTTTTT	CASSLEQGREKLFF
NA	TRBD1	TRBJ1-1	TRBV30	13	TGTGCCTGGGTGGACAGGGATGACACTGAAGCTTTCTTT	CAWVDRDDTEAFF
once	TRBD1	TRBJ2-3	TRBV5-4	14	TGTGCCAGCAGGACCGGACAGGGAACAGATACGCAGTATTTT	CASRTGQGTDTQYF